A selection of T cell receptor beta chains follows, all from one sample in a study of identifying expanded T cells in peripheral blood. This table comes from immunoSEQ multiplex PCR, and its TCRdb copy is limited to in-frame clones, with some not included. This table holds roughly 92,000 clones, 88% found once. Sequencing was performed on blood. Receptor source: a person between 18 and 69 years old in good health. The CDR3 runs from the conserved cysteine through the conserved F or W. The order of the fields is J gene, D gene, V gene, clone size, CDR3 protein, CDR3 DNA. A D gene is named only where the DNA matches it firmly. Clone size is stated in some rows and not others, as once, few, many or a class when expanded.

>TRBJ1-2|.|TRBV6-1|.
CASSEGAGYTF
TGTGCCAGCAGTGAAGGGGCCGGCTACACCTTC
>TRBJ1-5|.|TRBV7-2|.
CASSLNEGRAAQHF
TGTGCCAGCAGCTTAAACGAGGGACGGGCGGCCCAGCATTTT
>TRBJ1-1|.|TRBV5-6|.
CASSNRSGKPTEAFF
TGTGCCAGCAGCAATCGCTCTGGAAAGCCCACTGAAGCTTTCTTT
>TRBJ1-5|.|TRBV7-8|.
CASSSNSLTGQHF
TGTGCCAGCAGCTCCAACTCCTTAACCGGCCAGCATTTT
>TRBJ2-2|.|TRBV7-2|once
CASSSDYGAGELFF
TGTGCCAGCAGCTCCGATTATGGGGCCGGGGAGCTGTTTTTT
>TRBJ1-6|.|TRBV7-8|.
CASSLREINSPLHF
TGTGCCAGCAGCCTGAGAGAAATTAATTCACCCCTCCACTTT
>TRBJ1-1|TRBD1|TRBV5-6|.
CASSLSGGLMNTEAFF
TGTGCCAGCAGCTTGTCAGGGGGCCTCATGAACACTGAAGCTTTCTTT
>TRBJ2-2|.|TRBV14|.
CASSLFRGRTGELFF
TGTGCCAGCAGCCTATTCCGGGGGAGGACCGGGGAGCTGTTTTTT
>TRBJ1-2|.|TRBV6-1|.
CASIGLDGYTF
TGTGCCAGCATAGGACTTGACGGCTACACCTTC
>TRBJ2-5|TRBD2|TRBV10-1|.
CASSDPGTSEETQYF
TGCGCCAGCAGTGATCCCGGGACTAGCGAAGAGACCCAGTACTTC
>TRBJ2-1|TRBD1|TRBV12-5|once
CASGLPLTGGPYNEQFF
TGTGCTAGTGGTTTGCCCCTCACAGGGGGTCCCTACAATGAGCAGTTCTTC
>TRBJ1-1|.|TRBV6-5|.
CASSYEIRTNTEAFF
TGTGCCAGCAGTTACGAAATCCGGACCAACACTGAAGCTTTCTTT
>TRBJ1-3|.|TRBV18|.
CASSPEFAPRSGNTIYF
TGTGCCAGCTCACCAGAATTCGCCCCGAGGTCCGGAAACACCATATATTTT
>TRBJ1-2|TRBD1|TRBV5-6|.
CASRGDRGGNYGYTF
TGTGCCAGCAGAGGTGACAGGGGCGGAAACTATGGCTACACCTTC
>TRBJ2-2|.|TRBV18|.
CASSPGSGTGELFF
TGTGCCAGCTCACCGGGGAGCGGCACCGGGGAGCTGTTTTTT
>TRBJ1-2|.|TRBV5-4|once
CASSSSSVGVHGYTF
TGTGCCAGCAGCTCTTCATCGGTAGGGGTCCATGGCTACACCTTC
>TRBJ1-2|.|TRBV6-6|.
CASSFDSNYGYTF
TGTGCCAGCAGTTTCGACAGTAACTATGGCTACACCTTC
>TRBJ2-3|.|TRBV7-2|.
CASSLSGILDTQYF
TGTGCCAGCAGCTTATCAGGGATTCTGGATACGCAGTATTTT
>TRBJ2-7|.|TRBV2|.
CASPSGHEQYF
TGTGCCAGCCCCTCGGGCCACGAGCAGTACTTC
>TRBJ1-5|.|TRBV7-2|.
CASRREGHQPQHF
TGTGCCAGCAGGAGGGAGGGGCACCAGCCCCAGCATTTT
>TRBJ2-1|.|TRBV6-6|.
CASSYSTPVTGAFMFF
TGTGCCAGCAGTTACTCGACACCTGTTACAGGCGCCTTTATGTTCTTC
>TRBJ1-5|TRBD1|TRBV30|few
CAWSLERTGGYQPQHF
TGTGCCTGGAGTTTGGAGAGGACAGGGGGCTATCAGCCCCAGCATTTT
>TRBJ1-2|.|TRBV7-9|.
CASSSPAPGNYGYTF
TGTGCCAGCAGCTCCCCAGCCCCGGGGAACTATGGCTACACCTTC
>TRBJ2-3|.|TRBV2|once
CASSRAGTRTDTQYF
TGTGCCAGCAGTCGGGCGGGGACGCGGACAGATACGCAGTATTTT
>TRBJ2-4|.|TRBV5-6|.
CASSFDRLAKNIQYF
TGTGCCAGCAGCTTCGACAGACTAGCCAAAAACATTCAGTACTTC
>TRBJ2-7|.|TRBV5-6|.
CASSLNPVQDQYF
TGTGCCAGCAGCTTAAATCCAGTTCAAGACCAGTACTTC
>TRBJ2-7|TRBD1|TRBV6-5|.
CASSYQGASREQYF
TGTGCCAGCAGCTACCAGGGGGCTTCGCGGGAGCAGTACTTC
>TRBJ1-3|.|TRBV6-5|once
CASSYTVYSGNTIYF
TGTGCCAGCAGTTATACGGTATACTCTGGAAACACCATATATTTT
>TRBJ1-2|.|TRBV29-1|.
CSVGLIPHYGYTF
TGCAGCGTTGGACTTATACCGCACTATGGCTACACCTTC
>TRBJ2-1|TRBD2|TRBV4-3|.
CASSQDFGLAREQFF
TGCGCCAGCAGCCAAGATTTCGGACTAGCGCGGGAGCAGTTCTTC
>TRBJ1-5|TRBD1|TRBV6-1|.
CASKRGRNQPQHF
TGTGCCAGCAAAAGGGGGCGCAATCAGCCCCAGCATTTT
>TRBJ2-2|.|TRBV30|.
CAWRMGGGPWDGELFF
TGTGCCTGGAGGATGGGCGGGGGCCCCTGGGACGGGGAGCTGTTTTTT
>TRBJ1-1|.|TRBV13|.
CASSLVVGEGTEAFF
TGTGCCAGCAGCTTAGTTGTTGGGGAGGGCACTGAAGCTTTCTTT
>TRBJ2-3|.|TRBV9|.
CASSPTTDTQYF
TGTGCCAGCAGCCCAACCACAGATACGCAGTATTTT
>TRBJ1-1|.|TRBV11-1|.
CASSLLRSMNTEAFF
TGTGCCAGCAGCTTATTGCGCAGCATGAACACTGAAGCTTTCTTT